This TCR beta chain was documented in a study of cytotoxic CD8 clonotypes in ibrutinib-treated CLL. Whole-study findings and limits: Stable or contracted on treatment, public clonotypes were also uncommon. Clonality, elevated at ibrutinib response, dropped back toward baseline at progression.

Notes on this clone: Its matching antigen is unknown.

Assay: immunoSEQ multiplex PCR; the TCRdb copy retains only in-frame clones and omits some. The sample holds tens of thousands of clones, about 68% seen once. The TCR originated in a human donor with chronic lymphocytic leukemia. Specimen: PBMCs, collected before ibrutinib treatment.

For the CDR3, the DNA is TGTGCCAGCAGTGAAAGCAGAAGCAGAAACACCATATATTTT. It is translated as CASSESRSRNTIYF. The chain combines TRBV6-1 with TRBJ1-3; D gene ambiguous. V dropped 2 bases and J dropped 5 bases, with 10 bases sitting between them. The CDR3 has 14 residues. Germline CDR1 is MNHNS and CDR2 is SASEGT.